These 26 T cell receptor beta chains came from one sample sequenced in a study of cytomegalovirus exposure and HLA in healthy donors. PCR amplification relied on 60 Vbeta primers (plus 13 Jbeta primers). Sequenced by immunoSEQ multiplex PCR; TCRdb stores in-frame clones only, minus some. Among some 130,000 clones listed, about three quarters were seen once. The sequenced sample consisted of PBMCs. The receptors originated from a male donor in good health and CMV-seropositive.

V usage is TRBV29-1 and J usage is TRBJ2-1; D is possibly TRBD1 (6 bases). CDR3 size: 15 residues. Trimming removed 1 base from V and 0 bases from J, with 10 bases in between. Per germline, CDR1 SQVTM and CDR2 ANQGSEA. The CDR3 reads CSVEGQGLSYNEQFF. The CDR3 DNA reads TGCAGCGTTGAAGGGCAGGGGCTCTCCTACAATGAGCAGTTCTTC.

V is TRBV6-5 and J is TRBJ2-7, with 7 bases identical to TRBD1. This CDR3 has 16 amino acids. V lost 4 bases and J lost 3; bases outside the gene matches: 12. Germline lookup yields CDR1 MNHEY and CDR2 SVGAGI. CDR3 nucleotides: TGTGCCAGCAGTTCGCAACCGGGACAGTATTTCTACGAGCAGTACTTC. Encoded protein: CASSSQPGQYFYEQYF.

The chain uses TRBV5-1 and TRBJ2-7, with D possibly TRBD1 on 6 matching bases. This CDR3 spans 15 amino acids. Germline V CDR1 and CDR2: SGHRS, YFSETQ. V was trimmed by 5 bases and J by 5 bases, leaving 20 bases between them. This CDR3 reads CASRTTDRLPDEQYF. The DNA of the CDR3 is TGCGCCAGCAGGACCACTGACAGGCTCCCGGACGAGCAGTACTTC.

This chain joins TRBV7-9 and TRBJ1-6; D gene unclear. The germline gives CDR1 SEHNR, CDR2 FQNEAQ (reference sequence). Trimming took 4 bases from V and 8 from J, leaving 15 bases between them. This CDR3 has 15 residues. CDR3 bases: TGTGCCAGCAGCTCGACTGCGGTTTTGGATTCACCCCTCCACTTT. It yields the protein CASSSTAVLDSPLHF.

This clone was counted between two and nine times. CDR3 loop: CASSQGWGVNEQFF. In nucleotides, the CDR3 is TGTGCCAGCAGCCAAGGGTGGGGGGTAAATGAGCAGTTCTTC. The chain uses TRBV14 and TRBJ2-1, with D possibly matching TRBD2 (6 bases). Germline CDR1 is SGHDN and CDR2 is FVKESK. The CDR3 consists of 14 residues. V was pared by 1 base and J by 7 bases, with 11 bases between.

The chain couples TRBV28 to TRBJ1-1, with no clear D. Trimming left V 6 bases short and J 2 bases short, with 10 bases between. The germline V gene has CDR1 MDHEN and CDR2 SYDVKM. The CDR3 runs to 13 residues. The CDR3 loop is CASRTPYNTEAFF. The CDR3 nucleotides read TGTGCCAGCAGAACCCCCTACAACACTGAAGCTTTCTTT. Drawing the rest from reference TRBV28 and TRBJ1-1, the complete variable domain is DVKVTQSSRYLVKRTGEKVFLECVQDMDHENMFWYRQDPGLGLRLIYFSYDVKMKEKGDIPEGYSVSREKKERFSLILESASTNQTSMYLCASRTPYNTEAFFGQGTRLTVV.

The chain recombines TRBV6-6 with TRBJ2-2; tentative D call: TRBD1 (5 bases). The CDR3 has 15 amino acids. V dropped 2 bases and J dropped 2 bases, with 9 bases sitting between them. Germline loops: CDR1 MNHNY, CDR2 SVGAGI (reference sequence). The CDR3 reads CASSYGQGNTGELFF. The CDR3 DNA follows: TGTGCCAGCAGTTACGGGCAGGGCAACACCGGGGAGCTGTTTTTT.

The CDR3 DNA is TGTGCCAGCAGTTTGGCAGAGGCAGGGCCCTACGAGCAGTACTTC. Residues: CASSLAEAGPYEQYF. This chain joins TRBV28 and TRBJ2-7; TRBD1 is a possible D gene (5 bases). CDR1 is MDHEN, CDR2 SYDVKM, per germline. CDR3 length: 15 residues. V gave up 3 bases and J gave up 2 bases, with 14 bases separating them.

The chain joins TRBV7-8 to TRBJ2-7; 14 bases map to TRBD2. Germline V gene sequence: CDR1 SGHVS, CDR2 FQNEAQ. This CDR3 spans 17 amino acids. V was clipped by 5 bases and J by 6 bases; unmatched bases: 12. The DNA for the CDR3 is TGTGCCAGCAGCGTGACTAGCGGGGGGGCCGCCTACGGCGAGCAGTACTTC. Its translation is CASSVTSGGAAYGEQYF.

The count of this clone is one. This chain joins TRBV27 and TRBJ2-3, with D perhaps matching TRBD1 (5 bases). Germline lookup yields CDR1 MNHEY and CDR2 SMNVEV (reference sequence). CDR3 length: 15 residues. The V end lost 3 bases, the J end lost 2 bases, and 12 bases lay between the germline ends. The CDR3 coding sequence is TGTGCCAGCAGTTTGTTTAGGGGCGTCACAGATACGCAGTATTTT. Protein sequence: CASSLFRGVTDTQYF.

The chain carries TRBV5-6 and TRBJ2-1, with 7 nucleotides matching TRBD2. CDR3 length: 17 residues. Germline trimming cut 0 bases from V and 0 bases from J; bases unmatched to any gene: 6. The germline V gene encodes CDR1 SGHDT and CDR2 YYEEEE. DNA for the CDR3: TGTGCCAGCAGCTTGGAGGGACTACTGAGCTCCTACAATGAGCAGTTCTTC. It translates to CASSLEGLLSSYNEQFF.

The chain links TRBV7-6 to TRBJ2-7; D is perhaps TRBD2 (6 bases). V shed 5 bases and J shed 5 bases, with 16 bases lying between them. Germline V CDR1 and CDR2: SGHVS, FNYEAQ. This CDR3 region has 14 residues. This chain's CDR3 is CASSPSTGVHEQYF. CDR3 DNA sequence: TGTGCCAGCAGCCCGAGTACGGGGGTCCACGAGCAGTACTTC.

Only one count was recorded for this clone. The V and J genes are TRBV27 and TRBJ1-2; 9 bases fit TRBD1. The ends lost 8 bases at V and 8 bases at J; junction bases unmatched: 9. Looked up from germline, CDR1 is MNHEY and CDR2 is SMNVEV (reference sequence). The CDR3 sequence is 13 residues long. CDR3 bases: TGTGCCAGCCGCCTACAGGGGGCCCGCGGCTACACCTTC. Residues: CASRLQGARGYTF.

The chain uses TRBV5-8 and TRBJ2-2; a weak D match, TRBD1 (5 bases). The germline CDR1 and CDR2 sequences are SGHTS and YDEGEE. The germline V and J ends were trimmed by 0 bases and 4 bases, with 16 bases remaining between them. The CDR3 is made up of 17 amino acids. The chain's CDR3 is CASSLVPDSPLTGELFF. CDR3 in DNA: TGTGCCAGCAGCTTGGTTCCCGACAGCCCCCTCACCGGGGAGCTGTTTTTT.

Written as DNA, the CDR3 is TGTGCCAGCAGTTTAAACGGGGAGGGAAGGGATACGCAGTATTTT. Residues: CASSLNGEGRDTQYF. The V gene is TRBV27, the J gene TRBJ2-3, with 7 bases matching TRBD2. The CDR3 loop spans 15 amino acids. CDR1 is MNHEY, CDR2 SMNVEV, per germline (reference sequence). Trimming took 2 bases from V and 6 from J; bases not matched to a gene: 8.

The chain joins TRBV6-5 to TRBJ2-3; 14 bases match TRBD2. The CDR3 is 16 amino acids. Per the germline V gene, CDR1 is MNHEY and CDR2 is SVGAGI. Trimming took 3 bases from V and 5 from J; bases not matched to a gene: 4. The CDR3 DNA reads TGTGCCAGCAGTTATGGACTAGCGGGGGGAGGAGATACGCAGTATTTT. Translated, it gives CASSYGLAGGGDTQYF.

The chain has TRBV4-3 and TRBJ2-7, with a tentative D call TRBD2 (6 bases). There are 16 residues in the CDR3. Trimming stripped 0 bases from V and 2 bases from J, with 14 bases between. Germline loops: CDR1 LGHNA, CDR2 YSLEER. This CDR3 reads CASSQDPRLVAYEQYF. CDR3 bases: TGCGCCAGCAGCCAAGATCCTCGACTAGTCGCCTACGAGCAGTACTTC.

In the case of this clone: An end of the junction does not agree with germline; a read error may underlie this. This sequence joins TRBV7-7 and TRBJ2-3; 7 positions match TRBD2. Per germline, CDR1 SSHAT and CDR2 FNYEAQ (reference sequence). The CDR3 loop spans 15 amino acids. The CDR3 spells CASSLGLAGTDTQYF. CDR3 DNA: TGTGCTAGCAGCTTAGGGCTAGCGGGCACAGATACGCAGTATTTT.

The CDR3 region is CASSLRQREMNTEAFF. The CDR3, as DNA: TGTGCCAGCAGCTTACGACAAAGAGAAATGAACACTGAAGCTTTCTTT. The chain couples TRBV13 to TRBJ1-1; D is undetermined. Between the trimmed V and J ends, which lost 2 bases and 0 bases, there was a span of 13 bases. Germline loops: CDR1 PRHDT, CDR2 FYEKMQ (reference sequence). This CDR3 is 16 amino acids long.

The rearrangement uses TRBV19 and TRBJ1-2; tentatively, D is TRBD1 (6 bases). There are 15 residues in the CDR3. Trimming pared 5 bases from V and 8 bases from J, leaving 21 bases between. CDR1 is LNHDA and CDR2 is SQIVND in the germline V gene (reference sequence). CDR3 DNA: TGTGCCAGTAGTGTGGACAGAAACAACCCTCAAGGCTACACCTTC. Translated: CASSVDRNNPQGYTF.

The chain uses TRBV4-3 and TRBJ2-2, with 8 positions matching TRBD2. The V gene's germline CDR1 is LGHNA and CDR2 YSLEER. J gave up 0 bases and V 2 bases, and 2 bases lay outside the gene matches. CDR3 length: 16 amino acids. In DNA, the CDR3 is TGCGCCAGCAGCCAAAATAGCGGGGCGAACACCGGGGAGCTGTTTTTT. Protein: CASSQNSGANTGELFF.

CDR3 sequence: CASSPSGGRANEQFF. The CDR3 coding sequence is TGTGCCAGTAGCCCCAGTGGCGGGAGGGCCAATGAGCAGTTCTTC. The rearrangement links TRBV19 to TRBJ2-1, with 9 bases identical to TRBD2. The CDR3 has 15 residues. Trimming took 6 bases from V and 6 from J; bases not matched to a gene: 9. The V gene's germline CDR1 is LNHDA and CDR2 SQIVND (reference sequence). Supplemented by reference TRBV19 and TRBJ2-1, the full variable domain reads DGGITQSPKYLFRKEGQNVTLSCEQNLNHDAMYWYRQDPGQGLRLIYYSQIVNDFQKGDIAEGYSVSREKKESFPLTVTSAQKNPTAFYLCASSPSGGRANEQFFGPGTRLTVL.

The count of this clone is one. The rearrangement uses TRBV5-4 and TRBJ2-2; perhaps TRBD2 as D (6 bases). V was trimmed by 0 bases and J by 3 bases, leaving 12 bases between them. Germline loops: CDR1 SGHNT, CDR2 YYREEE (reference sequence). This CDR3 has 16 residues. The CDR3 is CASSLARDSYTGELFF. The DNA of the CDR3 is TGTGCCAGCAGCTTGGCCCGGGACTCCTACACCGGGGAGCTGTTTTTT.

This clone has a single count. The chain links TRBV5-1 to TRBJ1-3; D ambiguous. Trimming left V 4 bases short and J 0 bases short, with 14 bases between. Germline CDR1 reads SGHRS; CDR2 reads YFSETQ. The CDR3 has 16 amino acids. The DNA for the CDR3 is TGCGCCAGCAGCCCGCAAGACGGGTACTCTGGAAACACCATATATTTT. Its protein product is CASSPQDGYSGNTIYF.

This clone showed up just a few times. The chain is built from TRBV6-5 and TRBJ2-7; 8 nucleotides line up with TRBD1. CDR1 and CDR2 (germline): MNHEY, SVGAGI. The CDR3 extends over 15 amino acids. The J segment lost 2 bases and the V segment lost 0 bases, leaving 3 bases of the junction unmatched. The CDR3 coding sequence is TGTGCCAGCAGTTACTCCCGGACAGGGCCCTACGAGCAGTACTTC. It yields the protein CASSYSRTGPYEQYF.

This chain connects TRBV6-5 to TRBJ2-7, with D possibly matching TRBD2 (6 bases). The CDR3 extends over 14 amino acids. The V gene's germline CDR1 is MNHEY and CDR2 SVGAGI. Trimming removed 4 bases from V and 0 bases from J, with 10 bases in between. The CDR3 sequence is CASSSDYPSYEQYF. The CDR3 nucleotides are TGTGCCAGCAGTTCGGACTACCCCTCCTACGAGCAGTACTTC.